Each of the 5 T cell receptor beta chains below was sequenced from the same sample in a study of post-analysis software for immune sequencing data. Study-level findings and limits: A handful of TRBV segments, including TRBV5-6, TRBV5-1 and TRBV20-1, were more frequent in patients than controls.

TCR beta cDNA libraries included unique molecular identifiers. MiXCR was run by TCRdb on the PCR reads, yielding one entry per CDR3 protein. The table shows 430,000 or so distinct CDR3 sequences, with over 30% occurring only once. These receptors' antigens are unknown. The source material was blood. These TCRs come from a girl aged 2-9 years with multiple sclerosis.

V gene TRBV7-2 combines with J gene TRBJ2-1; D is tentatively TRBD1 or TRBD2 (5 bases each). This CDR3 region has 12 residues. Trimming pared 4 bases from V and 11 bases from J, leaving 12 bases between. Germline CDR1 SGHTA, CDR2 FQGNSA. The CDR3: CASSSTGAKQFF. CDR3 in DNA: TGTGCCAGCAGCTCAACCGGGGCAAAGCAGTTCTTC.

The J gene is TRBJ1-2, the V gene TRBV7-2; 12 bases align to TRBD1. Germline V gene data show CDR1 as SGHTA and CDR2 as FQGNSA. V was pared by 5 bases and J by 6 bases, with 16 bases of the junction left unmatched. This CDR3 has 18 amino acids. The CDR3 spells CASSTRDRGRRATDGYTF. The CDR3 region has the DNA TGTGCCAGCAGCACCCGGGACAGGGGGCGTAGGGCCACGGATGGCTACACCTTC.

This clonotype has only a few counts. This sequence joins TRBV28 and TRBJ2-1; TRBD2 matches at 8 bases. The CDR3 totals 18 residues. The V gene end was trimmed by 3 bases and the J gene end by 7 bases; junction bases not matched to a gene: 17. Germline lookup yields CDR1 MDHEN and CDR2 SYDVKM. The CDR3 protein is CASSFPARASGLRNEQFF. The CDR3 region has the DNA TGTGCCAGCAGTTTTCCAGCCCGGGCTAGCGGGCTTAGGAATGAGCAGTTCTTC.

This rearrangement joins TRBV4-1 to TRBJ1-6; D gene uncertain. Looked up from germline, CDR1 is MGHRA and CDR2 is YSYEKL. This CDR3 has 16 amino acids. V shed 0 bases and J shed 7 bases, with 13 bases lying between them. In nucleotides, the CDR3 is TGCGCCAGCAGCCAAGATCAAGGTTACCGGAATTCACCCCTCCACTTT. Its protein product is CASSQDQGYRNSPLHF.

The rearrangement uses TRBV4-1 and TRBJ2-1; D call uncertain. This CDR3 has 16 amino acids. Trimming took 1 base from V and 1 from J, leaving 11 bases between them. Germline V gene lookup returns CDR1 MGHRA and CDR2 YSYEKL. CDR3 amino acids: CASSQVTSASYNEQFF. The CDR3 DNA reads TGCGCCAGCAGCCAAGTAACGTCTGCATCCTACAATGAGCAGTTCTTC.